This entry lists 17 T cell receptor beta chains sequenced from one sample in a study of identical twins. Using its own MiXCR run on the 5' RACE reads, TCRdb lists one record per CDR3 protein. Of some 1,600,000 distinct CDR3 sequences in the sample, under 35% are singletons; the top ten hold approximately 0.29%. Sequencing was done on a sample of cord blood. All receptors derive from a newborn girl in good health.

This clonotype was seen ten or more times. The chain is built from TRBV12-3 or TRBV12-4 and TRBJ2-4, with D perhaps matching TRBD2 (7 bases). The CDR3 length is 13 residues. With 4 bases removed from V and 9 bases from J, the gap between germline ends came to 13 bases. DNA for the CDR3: TGTGCCAGCAGTTCAGGGGAGGGGGGCATTCAGTACTTC. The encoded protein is CASSSGEGGIQYF.

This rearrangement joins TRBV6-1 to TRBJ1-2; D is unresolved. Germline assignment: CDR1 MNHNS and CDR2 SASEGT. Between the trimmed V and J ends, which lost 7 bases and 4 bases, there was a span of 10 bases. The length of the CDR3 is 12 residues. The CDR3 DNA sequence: TGTGCCAGCATCCTTCCCAGCTATGGCTACACCTTC. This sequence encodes CASILPSYGYTF.

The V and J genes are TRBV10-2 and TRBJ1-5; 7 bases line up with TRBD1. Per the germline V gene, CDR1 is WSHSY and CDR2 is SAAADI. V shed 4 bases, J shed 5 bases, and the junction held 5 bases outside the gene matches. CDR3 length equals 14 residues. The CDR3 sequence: CASSGGRGDQPQHF. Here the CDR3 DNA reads TGCGCCAGCAGTGGGGGCAGGGGGGATCAGCCCCAGCATTTT.

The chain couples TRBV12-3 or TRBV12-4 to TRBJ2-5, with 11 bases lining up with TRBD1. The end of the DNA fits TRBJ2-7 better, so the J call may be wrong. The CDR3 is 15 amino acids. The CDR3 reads CASRTGQGARYEQYF. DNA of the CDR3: TGTGCCAGCAGAACCGGACAGGGGGCGCGGTACGAGCAGTACTTC.

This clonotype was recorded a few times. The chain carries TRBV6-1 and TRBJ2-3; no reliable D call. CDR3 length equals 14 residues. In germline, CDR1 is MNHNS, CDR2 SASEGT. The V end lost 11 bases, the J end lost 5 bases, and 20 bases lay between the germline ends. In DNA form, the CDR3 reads TGTGCCGCCCTGAAGGCGGTTTGGGGAGATACGCAGTATTTT. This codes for CAALKAVWGDTQYF.

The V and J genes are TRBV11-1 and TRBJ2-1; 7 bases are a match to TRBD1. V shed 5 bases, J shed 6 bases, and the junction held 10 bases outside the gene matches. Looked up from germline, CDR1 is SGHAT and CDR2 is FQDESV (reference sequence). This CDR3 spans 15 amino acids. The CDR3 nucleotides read TGTGCCAGCAGCCCCCGACAGGGTGATATCAATGAGCAGTTCTTC. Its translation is CASSPRQGDINEQFF.

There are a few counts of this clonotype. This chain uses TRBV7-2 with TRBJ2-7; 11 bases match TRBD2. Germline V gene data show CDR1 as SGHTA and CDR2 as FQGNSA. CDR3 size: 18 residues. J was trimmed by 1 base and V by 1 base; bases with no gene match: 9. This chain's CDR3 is CASSLGFAGTSGSYEQYF. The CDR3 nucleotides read TGTGCCAGCAGCTTAGGCTTCGCGGGGACTAGCGGATCCTACGAGCAGTACTTC.

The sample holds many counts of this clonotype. This CDR3 is CASSWDRVSYEQYF. As DNA, the CDR3 is TGTGCCAGCAGTTGGGACAGGGTTTCCTACGAGCAGTACTTC. The chain employs TRBV6-1 and TRBJ2-7; 9 bases map to TRBD1. CDR3 length: 14 amino acids. In germline, CDR1 is MNHNS, CDR2 SASEGT. V shed 5 bases and J 1 base; nucleotides not matched to a gene: 3.

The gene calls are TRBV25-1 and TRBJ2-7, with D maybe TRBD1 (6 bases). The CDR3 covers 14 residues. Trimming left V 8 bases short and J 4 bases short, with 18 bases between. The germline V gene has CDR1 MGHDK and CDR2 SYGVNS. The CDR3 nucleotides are TGTGCCAGCGCGCTGTCAGGGGCTTTTTACGAGCAGTACTTC. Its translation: CASALSGAFYEQYF.

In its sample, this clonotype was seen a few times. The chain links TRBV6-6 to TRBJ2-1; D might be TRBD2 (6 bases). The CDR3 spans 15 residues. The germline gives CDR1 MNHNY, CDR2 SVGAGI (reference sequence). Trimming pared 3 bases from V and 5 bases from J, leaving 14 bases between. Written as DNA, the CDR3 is TGTGCCAGCAGTTATGCCCGGGACTCTCACAATGAGCAGTTCTTC. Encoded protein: CASSYARDSHNEQFF.

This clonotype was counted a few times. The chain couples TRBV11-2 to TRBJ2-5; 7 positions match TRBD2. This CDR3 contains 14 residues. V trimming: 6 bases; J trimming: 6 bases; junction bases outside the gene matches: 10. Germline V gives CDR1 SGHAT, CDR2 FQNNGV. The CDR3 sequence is CASRSGLVKQTQYF. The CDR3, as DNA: TGTGCCAGCAGATCCGGACTAGTTAAACAGACCCAGTACTTC. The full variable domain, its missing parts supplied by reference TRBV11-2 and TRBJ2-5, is EAGVAQSPRYKIIEKRQSVAFWCNPISGHATLYWYQQILGQGPKLLIQFQNNGVVDDSQLPKDRFSAERLKGVDSTLKIQPAKLEDSAVYLCASRSGLVKQTQYFGPGTRLLVL.

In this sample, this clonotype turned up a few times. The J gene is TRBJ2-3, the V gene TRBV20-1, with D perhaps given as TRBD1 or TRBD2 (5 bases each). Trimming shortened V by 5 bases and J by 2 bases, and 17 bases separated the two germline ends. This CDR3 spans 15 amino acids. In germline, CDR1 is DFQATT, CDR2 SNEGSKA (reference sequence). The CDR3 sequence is CSAPTRDGYTDTQYF. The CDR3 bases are TGCAGTGCTCCAACCCGGGACGGCTACACAGATACGCAGTATTTT.

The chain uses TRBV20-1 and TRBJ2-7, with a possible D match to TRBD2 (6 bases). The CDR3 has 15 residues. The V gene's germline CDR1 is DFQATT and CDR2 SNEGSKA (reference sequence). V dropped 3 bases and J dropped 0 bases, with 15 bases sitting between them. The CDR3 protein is CSASDPRGSSYEQYF. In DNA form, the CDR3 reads TGCAGTGCTAGTGACCCCCGGGGGAGCTCCTACGAGCAGTACTTC.

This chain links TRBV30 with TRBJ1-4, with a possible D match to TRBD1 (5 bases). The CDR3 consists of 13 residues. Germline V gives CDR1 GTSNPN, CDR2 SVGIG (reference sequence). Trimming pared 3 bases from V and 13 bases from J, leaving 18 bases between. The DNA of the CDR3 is TGTGCCTGGAGGGGGGAGGCACCCTCTCCACTGTTTTTT. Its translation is CAWRGEAPSPLFF.

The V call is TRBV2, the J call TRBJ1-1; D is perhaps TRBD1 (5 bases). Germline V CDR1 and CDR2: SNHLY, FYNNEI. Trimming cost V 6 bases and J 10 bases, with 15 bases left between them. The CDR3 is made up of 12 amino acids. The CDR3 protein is CASRADDQGAFF. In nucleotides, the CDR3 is TGTGCCAGCAGGGCGGACGACCAGGGAGCTTTCTTT.

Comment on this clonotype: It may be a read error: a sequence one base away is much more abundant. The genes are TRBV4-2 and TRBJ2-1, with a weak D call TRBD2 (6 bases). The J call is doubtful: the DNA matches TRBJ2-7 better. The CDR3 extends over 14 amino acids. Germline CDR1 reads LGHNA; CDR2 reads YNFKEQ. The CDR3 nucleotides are TGTGCCAGCAGCCAAGAGACTAGGGGAAATGAGCAGTACTTC. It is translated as CASSQETRGNEQYF.

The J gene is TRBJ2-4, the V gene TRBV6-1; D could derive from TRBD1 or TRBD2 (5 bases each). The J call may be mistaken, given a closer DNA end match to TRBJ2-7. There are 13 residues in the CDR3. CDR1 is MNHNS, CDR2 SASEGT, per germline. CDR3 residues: CASTGPRHYEQYF. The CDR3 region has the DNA TGTGCCAGCACGGGGCCGCGCCACTACGAGCAGTACTTC.